Only a few counts were recorded for the clone carrying this TCR beta chain. The sample belongs to a study of response to subunit inactivated influenza vaccine. Germline lookup yields CDR1 DFQATT and CDR2 SNEGSKA (reference sequence). Trimming took 1 base from V and 2 from J; bases not matched to a gene: 5. This CDR3 is 15 amino acids long. Using its own MiXCR run on the RT-PCR reads, TCRdb lists one record per CDR3 protein. The sample includes 610,000 or so distinct CDR3 sequences, approximately 14% of them seen just once. This receptor was obtained from a man in his fifties or sixties who received an inactivated influenza vaccine. Sample: PBMCs from blood, taken 11 to 12 days after vaccination. This chain connects TRBV20-1 to TRBJ2-3; 8 bases line up with TRBD2. Written as DNA, the CDR3 is TGCAGTGCTAGAGTAGCGGGACCTGCCACAGATACGCAGTATTTT. Protein sequence: CSARVAGPATDTQYF.